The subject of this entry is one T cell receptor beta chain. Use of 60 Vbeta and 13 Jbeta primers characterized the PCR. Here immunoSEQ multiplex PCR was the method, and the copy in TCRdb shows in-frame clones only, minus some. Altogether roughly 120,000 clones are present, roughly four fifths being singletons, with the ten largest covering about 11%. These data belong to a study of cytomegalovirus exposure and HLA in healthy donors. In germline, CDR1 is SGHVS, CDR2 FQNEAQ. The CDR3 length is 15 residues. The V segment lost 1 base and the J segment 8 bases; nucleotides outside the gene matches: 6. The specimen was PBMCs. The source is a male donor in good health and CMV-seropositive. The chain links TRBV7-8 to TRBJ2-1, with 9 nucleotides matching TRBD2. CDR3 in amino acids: CASSLDSGRRDEQFF. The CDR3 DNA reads TGTGCCAGCAGCTTAGACAGCGGGAGGCGTGATGAGCAGTTCTTC.